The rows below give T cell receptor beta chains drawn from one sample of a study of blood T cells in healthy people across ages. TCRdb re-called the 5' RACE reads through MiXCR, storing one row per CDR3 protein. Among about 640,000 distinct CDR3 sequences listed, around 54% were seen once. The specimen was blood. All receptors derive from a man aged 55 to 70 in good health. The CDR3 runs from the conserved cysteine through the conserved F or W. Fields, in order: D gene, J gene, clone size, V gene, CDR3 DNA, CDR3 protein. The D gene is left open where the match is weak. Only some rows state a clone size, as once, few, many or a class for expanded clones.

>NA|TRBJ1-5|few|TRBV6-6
TGTGCCAGCACTAAAACCCGCAATCAGCCCCAGCATTTT
CASTKTRNQPQHF
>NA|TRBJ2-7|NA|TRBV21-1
TGTGCCCGCAGCAAAACGAGCGGGGGGGCGTACGAGCAGTACTTC
CARSKTSGGAYEQYF
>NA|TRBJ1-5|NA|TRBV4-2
TGTGCCAGCAGCCAAGGCAGCGGGCCCCAGCATTTT
CASSQGSGPQHF
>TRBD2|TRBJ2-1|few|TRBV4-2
TGTGCCAGCAGCCACTTCGTGCGGGGGGATTACAATGAGCAGTTCTTC
CASSHFVRGDYNEQFF
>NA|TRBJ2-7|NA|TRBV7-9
TGTGCCAGCAGCACCCGGGACTGGTTGCCGGGTGAGCAGTACTTC
CASSTRDWLPGEQYF
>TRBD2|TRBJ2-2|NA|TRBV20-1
TGCAGTGCTAGCCTAGCGGGGAGACCCGGGGAGCTGTTTTTT
CSASLAGRPGELFF
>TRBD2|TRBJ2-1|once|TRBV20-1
TGCAGTGCTAGACCCTTCAGGACTAGCGGGGGGGCAATGGATGAGCAGTTCTTC
CSARPFRTSGGAMDEQFF
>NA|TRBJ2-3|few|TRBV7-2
TGTGCCAGCAGCCCCGACAGCCTGGGCACAGATACGCAGTATTTT
CASSPDSLGTDTQYF
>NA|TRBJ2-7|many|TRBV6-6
TGTGCCAGCAGTTACTCCGACAAGAGCTCCTACGAGCAGTACTTC
CASSYSDKSSYEQYF
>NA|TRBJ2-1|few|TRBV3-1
TGTGCCAGCAGCTCCTCCACTAGAGGCTACAATGAGCAGTTCTTC
CASSSSTRGYNEQFF
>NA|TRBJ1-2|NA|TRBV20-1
TGCAGTGCTCCGCGGCAGACTAACTATGGCTACACCTTC
CSAPRQTNYGYTF
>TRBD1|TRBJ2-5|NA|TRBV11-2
TGTGCCAGCAGTCGGACAGGGGTGCGAGAGACCCAGTACTTC
CASSRTGVRETQYF
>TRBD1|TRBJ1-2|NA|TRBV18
TGTGCCAGCTCACGAAGCACAGGGGGGGACTATGGCTACACCTTC
CASSRSTGGDYGYTF
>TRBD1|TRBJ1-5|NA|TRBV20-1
TGCAGTGTTCTAGACAGGGGAGTTGAACAGCCCCAGCATTTT
CSVLDRGVEQPQHF
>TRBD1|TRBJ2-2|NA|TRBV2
TGTGCCAGCGGTGGGACAGCGAACACCGGGGAGCTGTTTTTT
CASGGTANTGELFF
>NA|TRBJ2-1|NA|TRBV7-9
TGTGCCAGCAGCTCTCTAGCAGACTACAATGAGCAGTTCTTC
CASSSLADYNEQFF
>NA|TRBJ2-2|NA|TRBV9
TGTGCCAGCGGCCCCGCAGGGGGGTGGGAGCTGTTTTTT
CASGPAGGWELFF
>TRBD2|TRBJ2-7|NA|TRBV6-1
TGTGCCAGCAGGACCGGGACTAGCGGGGGCGAGCAGTACTTC
CASRTGTSGGEQYF
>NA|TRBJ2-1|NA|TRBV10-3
TGTGCCATCAGCCAGACAGTCAATGAGCAGTTCTTC
CAISQTVNEQFF
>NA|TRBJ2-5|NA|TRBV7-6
TGTGCCAGCACCCTTAACGGGGGCCCCTGGGAGACCCAGTACTTC
CASTLNGGPWETQYF
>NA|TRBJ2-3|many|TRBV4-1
TGCGCCAGCAGCCGGTGGGCTGAGGACGGGCTTATGGACCAGTATTTT
CASSRWAEDGLMDQYF
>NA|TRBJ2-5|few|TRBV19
TGTGCGACGGGACGGACGATTCGGAAGGTGGAGACCCAGTACTTC
CATGRTIRKVETQYF
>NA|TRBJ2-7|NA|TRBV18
TGTGCCAGCTCACCAGTCTCCTACGAGCAGTACTTC
CASSPVSYEQYF
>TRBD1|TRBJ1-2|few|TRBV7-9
TGTGCCAGCAGCCCGACAGGGTATAACTATGGCTACACCTTC
CASSPTGYNYGYTF
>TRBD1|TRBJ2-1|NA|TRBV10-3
TGTGCCACCAACCCAGGGGGCGACTACAATGAGCAGTTCTTC
CATNPGGDYNEQFF
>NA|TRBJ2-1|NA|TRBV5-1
TGCGCCAGCAGCTTGGTTCCGGGGGTGAATGAGCAGTTCTTC
CASSLVPGVNEQFF
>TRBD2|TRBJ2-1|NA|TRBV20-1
TGCAGTGCCGACGAACTAGCGGGGATTGGGAATGAGCAGTTCTTC
CSADELAGIGNEQFF
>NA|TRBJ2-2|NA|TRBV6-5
TGTGCCAGCAGTTACATGGCAGGGGCAGGGACCGGGGAGCTGTTTTTT
CASSYMAGAGTGELFF
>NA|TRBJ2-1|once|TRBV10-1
TGCGCCAGCAGTGAGTCTGAAGGGAGCTCCTACAATGAGCAGTTCTTC
CASSESEGSSYNEQFF
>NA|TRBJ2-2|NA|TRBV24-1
TGTGCCACCAGTGACGCCGCTACAGGGATTCCCGGGGAGCTGTTTTTT
CATSDAATGIPGELFF
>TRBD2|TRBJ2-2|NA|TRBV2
TGTGCCAGCAGAGCATTACTAGCGGTGAACACCGGGGAGCTGTTTTTT
CASRALLAVNTGELFF
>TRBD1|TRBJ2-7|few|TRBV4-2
TGTGCCAGCAGCACAACACAGGGGTACTACGAGCAGTACTTC
CASSTTQGYYEQYF
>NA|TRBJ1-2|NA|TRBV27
TGTGCCAGCAGGAGTGCTAACTATGGCTACACCTTC
CASRSANYGYTF
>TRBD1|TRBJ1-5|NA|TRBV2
TGTGCCAGCACCGAACTAGGGACAGGGGCGAACAATCAGCCCCAGCATTTT
CASTELGTGANNQPQHF
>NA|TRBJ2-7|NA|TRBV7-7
TGTGCCAGCAGCTCCCGTCGGGGCTACGAGCAGTACTTC
CASSSRRGYEQYF
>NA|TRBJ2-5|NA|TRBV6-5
TGTGCCAGCAGTTACTCGAAGGGCGGAGAGACCCAGTACTTC
CASSYSKGGETQYF